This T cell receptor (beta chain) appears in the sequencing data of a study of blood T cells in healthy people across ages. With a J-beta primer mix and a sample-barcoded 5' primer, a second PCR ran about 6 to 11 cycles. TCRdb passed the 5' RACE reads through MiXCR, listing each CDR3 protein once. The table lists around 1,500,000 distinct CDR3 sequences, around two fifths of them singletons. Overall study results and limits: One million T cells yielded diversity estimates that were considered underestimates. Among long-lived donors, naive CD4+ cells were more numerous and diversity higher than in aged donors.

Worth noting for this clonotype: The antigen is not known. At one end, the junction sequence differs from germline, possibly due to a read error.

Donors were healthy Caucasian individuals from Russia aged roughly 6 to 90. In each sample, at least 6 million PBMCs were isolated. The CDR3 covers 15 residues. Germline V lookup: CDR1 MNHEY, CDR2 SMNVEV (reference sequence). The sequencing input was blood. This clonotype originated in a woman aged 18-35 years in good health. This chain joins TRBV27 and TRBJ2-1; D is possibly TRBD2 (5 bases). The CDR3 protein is CASGFSAPYYNEQFF. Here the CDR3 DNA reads TGTGCCAGCGGTTTTAGCGCGCCCTACTACAATGAGCAGTTCTTC.